This T cell receptor (beta chain) was sequenced during a study of long-term antiretroviral therapy in people with HIV. Overall study findings and caveats: Blood sampling spanned 2004 to 2017, possibly under older ART regimens. The study collected no data on ART adherence, viral resistance or therapy changes.

They ran version v3.0 of the immunoSEQ assay at survey level. The target of sequencing was 40,000-50,000 T-cell genomes per sample. Measured with immunoSEQ multiplex PCR; TCRdb has only the in-frame clones, and not every one. The repertoire holds some 22,000 clones, with under 90% as singletons. CDR3 length equals 15 residues. The germline gives CDR1 SGHDT, CDR2 YYEEEE. Germline trimming cut 1 base from V and 6 bases from J; bases unmatched to any gene: 9. Worth noting for this clone: Antigen unknown.

Sequenced here: unsorted PBMCs, sampled at the start of antiretroviral therapy. The chain employs TRBV5-6 and TRBJ2-7, with 8 nucleotides matching TRBD2. The TCR comes from a man aged 45-65 years with HIV. The CDR3 loop is CASSLPGGRPSEQYF. In DNA, the CDR3 is TGTGCCAGCAGCTTGCCTGGCGGGAGGCCTAGCGAGCAGTACTTC.